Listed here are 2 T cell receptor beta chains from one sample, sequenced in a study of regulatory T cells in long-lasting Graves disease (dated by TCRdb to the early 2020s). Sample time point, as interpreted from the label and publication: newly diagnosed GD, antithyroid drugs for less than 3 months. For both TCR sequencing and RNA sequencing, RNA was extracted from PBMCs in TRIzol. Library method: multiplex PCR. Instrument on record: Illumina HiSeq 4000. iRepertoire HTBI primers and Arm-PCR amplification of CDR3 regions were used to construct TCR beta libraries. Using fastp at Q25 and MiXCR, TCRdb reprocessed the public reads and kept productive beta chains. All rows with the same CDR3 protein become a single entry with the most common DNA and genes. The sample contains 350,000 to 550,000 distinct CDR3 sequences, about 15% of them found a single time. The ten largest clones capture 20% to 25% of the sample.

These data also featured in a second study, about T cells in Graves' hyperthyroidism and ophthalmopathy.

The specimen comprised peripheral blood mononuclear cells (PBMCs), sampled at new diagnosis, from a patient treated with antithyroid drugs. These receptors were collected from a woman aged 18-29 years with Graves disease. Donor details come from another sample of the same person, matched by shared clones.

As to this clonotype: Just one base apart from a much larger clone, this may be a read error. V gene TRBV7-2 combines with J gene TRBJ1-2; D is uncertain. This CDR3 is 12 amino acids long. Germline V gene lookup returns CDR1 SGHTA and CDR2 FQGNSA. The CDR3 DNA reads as TGTGCCAGCGGCTTAGCTGCACGGGGCTACACCTTC. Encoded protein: CASGLAARGYTF.

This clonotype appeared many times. The CDR3 loop is CASSATGPPYGYTF. CDR3 in DNA: TGTGCCAGCAGTGCGACGGGACCTCCCTATGGCTACACCTTC. The chain recombines TRBV6-2 or TRBV6-3 with TRBJ1-2, with D tentatively TRBD1 (5 bases). The CDR3 extends over 14 amino acids. Germline assignment: CDR1 MNHEY and CDR2 SVGEGT. V was trimmed by 5 bases and J by 4 bases, leaving 14 bases between them.